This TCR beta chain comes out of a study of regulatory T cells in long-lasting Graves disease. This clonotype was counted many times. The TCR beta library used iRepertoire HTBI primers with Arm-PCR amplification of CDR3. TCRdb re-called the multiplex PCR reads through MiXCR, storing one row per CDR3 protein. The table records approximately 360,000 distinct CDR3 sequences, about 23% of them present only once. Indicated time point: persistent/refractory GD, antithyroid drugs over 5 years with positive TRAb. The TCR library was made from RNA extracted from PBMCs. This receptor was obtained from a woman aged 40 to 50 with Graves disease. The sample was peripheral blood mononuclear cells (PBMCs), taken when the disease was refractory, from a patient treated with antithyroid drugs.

CDR3 nucleotide sequence: TGTGCCAGCACACCGCACTTTAGGGACGCGTCTAATGAAAAACTGTTTTTT. Amino acid sequence: CASTPHFRDASNEKLFF. The chain has TRBV2 and TRBJ1-4, with D maybe TRBD1 (5 bases). The CDR3 sequence is 17 residues long. Germline CDR1 and CDR2: SNHLY and FYNNEI. Trimming took off 7 bases at V and 3 bases at J, with 21 bases between the two ends.